This entry features one TCR beta chain sequence. The antigen is not known. The germline V gene encodes CDR1 SGHRS and CDR2 YFSETQ. Trimming stripped 1 base from V and 5 bases from J, with 15 bases between. The CDR3 runs 15 residues. This sample is drawn from a study of Tregs in tolerant kidney transplant recipients. Data came from immunoSEQ multiplex PCR; TCRdb stores just in-frame clones and leaves some out. Here the sample spans 35,000 to 50,000 clones, 95% to 96% being singletons. What was sequenced was Tregs from blood cultured with allogeneic cells. The sequence derives from a human donor in good health. V and J are TRBV5-1 and TRBJ2-5; D might be TRBD2 (6 bases). CDR3 in amino acids: CASSLYPGRSETQYF. CDR3 sequence (DNA): TGCGCCAGCAGCTTGTACCCAGGGAGGTCGGAGACCCAGTACTTC.